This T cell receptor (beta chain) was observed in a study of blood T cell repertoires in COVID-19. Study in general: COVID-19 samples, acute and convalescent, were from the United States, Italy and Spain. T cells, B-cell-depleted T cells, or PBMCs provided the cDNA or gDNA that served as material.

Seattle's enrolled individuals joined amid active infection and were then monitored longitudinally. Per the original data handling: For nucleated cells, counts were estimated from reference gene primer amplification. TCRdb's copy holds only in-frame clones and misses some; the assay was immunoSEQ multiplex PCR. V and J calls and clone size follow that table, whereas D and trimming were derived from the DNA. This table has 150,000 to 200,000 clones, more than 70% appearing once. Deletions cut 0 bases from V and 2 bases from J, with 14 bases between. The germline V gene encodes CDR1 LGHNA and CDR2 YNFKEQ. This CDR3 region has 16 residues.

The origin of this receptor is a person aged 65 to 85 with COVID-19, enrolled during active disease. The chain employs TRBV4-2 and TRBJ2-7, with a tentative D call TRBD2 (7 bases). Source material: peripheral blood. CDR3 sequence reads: CASSQEGRGATYEQYF. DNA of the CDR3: TGTGCCAGCAGCCAAGAGGGGAGGGGGGCGACCTACGAGCAGTACTTC.